The rows below give T cell receptor beta chains drawn from one sample of a study of blood T cell repertoires in COVID-19. Assay used: immunoSEQ multiplex PCR; TCRdb lists only in-frame clones, some missing. This table holds more than 100,000 clones, 85% found once. The specimen was peripheral blood. The receptors come from an elderly man with acute or convalescent COVID-19. Each CDR3 is given with its conserved first and last residue. The order of the fields is CDR3 DNA, CDR3 protein, clone size, J gene, V gene, D gene. D genes are given only for firm matches. Expanded clones are given a class, and other clones once, few, many or no size at all.

CDR3nt: TGCGCCAGCAGAGAAGGAGGATTGAACACCGGGGAGCTGTTTTTT
CDR3aa: CASREGGLNTGELFF
abundance: NA
j_gene: TRBJ2-2
v_gene: TRBV5-1
d_gene: NA

CDR3nt: TGTGCCAGCAGCTTAGTGGCTAGCGCGGTCTACAATGAGCAGTTCTTC
CDR3aa: CASSLVASAVYNEQFF
abundance: few
j_gene: TRBJ2-1
v_gene: TRBV7-6
d_gene: NA

CDR3nt: TGTGCCAGCAGGGCTAGCGGGTTTAACACCGGGGAGCTGTTTTTT
CDR3aa: CASRASGFNTGELFF
abundance: NA
j_gene: TRBJ2-2
v_gene: TRBV6-5
d_gene: TRBD2

CDR3nt: TGTGCCAGCAGCCAAGTTTGGGGACAGGAAGGTGAAGCTTTCTTT
CDR3aa: CASSQVWGQEGEAFF
abundance: NA
j_gene: TRBJ1-1
v_gene: TRBV3-1/TRBV3-2
d_gene: TRBD1

CDR3nt: TGTGCCAGCAGACCGGGACAGGGGGCCAATGAGCAGTTCTTC
CDR3aa: CASRPGQGANEQFF
abundance: NA
j_gene: TRBJ2-1
v_gene: TRBV6-5
d_gene: TRBD1

CDR3nt: TGTGCCAGCAGTTTGCAAGGGATCCTGAGGGAGTTCTTT
CDR3aa: CASSLQGILREFF
abundance: few
j_gene: TRBJ1-1
v_gene: TRBV12-3/TRBV12-4
d_gene: NA

CDR3nt: TGTGCCACAGCGAGAGAGAGAAATTCACCCCTCCACTTT
CDR3aa: CATARERNSPLHF
abundance: NA
j_gene: TRBJ1-6
v_gene: TRBV27
d_gene: NA

CDR3nt: TGCAGCGTAGCAGGGGTTCCCGACTTTAATGAAAAACTGTTTTTT
CDR3aa: CSVAGVPDFNEKLFF
abundance: few
j_gene: TRBJ1-4
v_gene: TRBV29-1
d_gene: NA

CDR3nt: TGCAGCGTTGGGAGGGGTACTAGCGGGGGCATTAGCACAGATACGCAGTATTTT
CDR3aa: CSVGRGTSGGISTDTQYF
abundance: NA
j_gene: TRBJ2-3
v_gene: TRBV29-1
d_gene: TRBD2

CDR3nt: TGTGCCAGCAATGGACACAGCTATGGCTACACCTTC
CDR3aa: CASNGHSYGYTF
abundance: NA
j_gene: TRBJ1-2
v_gene: TRBV6-6
d_gene: NA

CDR3nt: TGTGCCAGTAGCGAAAGCTCGGCAGGGCACTATGGCTACACCTTC
CDR3aa: CASSESSAGHYGYTF
abundance: NA
j_gene: TRBJ1-2
v_gene: TRBV19
d_gene: NA

CDR3nt: TGCGCCAGCAGCAGGACAGGGGGTGACTCCTACGAGCAGTACTTC
CDR3aa: CASSRTGGDSYEQYF
abundance: NA
j_gene: TRBJ2-7
v_gene: TRBV5-1
d_gene: TRBD1

CDR3nt: TGTGCCAGCAGCCAAGGGTTGGAGGGGGAAAAACTGTTTTTT
CDR3aa: CASSQGLEGEKLFF
abundance: NA
j_gene: TRBJ1-4
v_gene: TRBV4-2
d_gene: NA

CDR3nt: TGTGCCAGTAGTATAGCGTTCGGCAGGCCTAACTATGGCTACACCTTC
CDR3aa: CASSIAFGRPNYGYTF
abundance: NA
j_gene: TRBJ1-2
v_gene: TRBV19
d_gene: NA

CDR3nt: TGCGCCAGCAGCTTGGGAGGGTCTGGAAACACCATATATTTT
CDR3aa: CASSLGGSGNTIYF
abundance: NA
j_gene: TRBJ1-3
v_gene: TRBV5-1
d_gene: NA

CDR3nt: TGCGCCAGCAGCCAGGGGACAGGGGGCAACACCGGGGAGCTGTTTTTT
CDR3aa: CASSQGTGGNTGELFF
abundance: NA
j_gene: TRBJ2-2
v_gene: TRBV5-1
d_gene: TRBD1

CDR3nt: TGTGCCAGCAGCCAAGATAGAGCTCTCGAGCAGTACTTC
CDR3aa: CASSQDRALEQYF
abundance: once
j_gene: TRBJ2-7
v_gene: TRBV4-2
d_gene: NA

CDR3nt: TGTGCCAGCAGCCAATTGGCAGGGGTCTCGGAAAAACTGTTTTTT
CDR3aa: CASSQLAGVSEKLFF
abundance: NA
j_gene: TRBJ1-4
v_gene: TRBV14
d_gene: NA

CDR3nt: TGTGCCAGTAGTATTAGGGACAGGGACCCCAATGAGCAGTTCTTC
CDR3aa: CASSIRDRDPNEQFF
abundance: NA
j_gene: TRBJ2-1
v_gene: TRBV19
d_gene: TRBD1

CDR3nt: TGTGCCAGCAGCGCCCGGACTAGCGCTCCCTACGAGCAGTACTTC
CDR3aa: CASSARTSAPYEQYF
abundance: NA
j_gene: TRBJ2-7
v_gene: TRBV7-2
d_gene: TRBD2

CDR3nt: TGTGCCAGCTCACCACTCCAGGGAGGGGAGACCCAGTACTTC
CDR3aa: CASSPLQGGETQYF
abundance: NA
j_gene: TRBJ2-5
v_gene: TRBV18
d_gene: TRBD2

CDR3nt: TGCGCCAGCAGACAGGGGGCTAGCACAGATACGCAGTATTTT
CDR3aa: CASRQGASTDTQYF
abundance: NA
j_gene: TRBJ2-3
v_gene: TRBV5-1
d_gene: TRBD1

CDR3nt: TGCGCCAGCAGCCGCGCGGGACAGGGGGCACGGGAGCAGTTCTTC
CDR3aa: CASSRAGQGAREQFF
abundance: NA
j_gene: TRBJ2-1
v_gene: TRBV4-1
d_gene: TRBD1

CDR3nt: TGTGCCAGCAGCTTCCAGGGCTATAATTCACCCCTCCACTTT
CDR3aa: CASSFQGYNSPLHF
abundance: NA
j_gene: TRBJ1-6
v_gene: TRBV7-9
d_gene: NA

CDR3nt: TGCGCCAGCAGCTTGGCTACAGGGGTTGCGGGAAACACCATATATTTT
CDR3aa: CASSLATGVAGNTIYF
abundance: NA
j_gene: TRBJ1-3
v_gene: TRBV5-1
d_gene: TRBD1

CDR3nt: TGTGCCAGCAGGGTCGGACAGATGAACACTGAAGCTTTCTTT
CDR3aa: CASRVGQMNTEAFF
abundance: once
j_gene: TRBJ1-1
v_gene: TRBV6-5
d_gene: NA

CDR3nt: TGTGCCAGCAGCCTCCTGACTAGCGGGAGTTGGGGAGAGCAGTTCTTC
CDR3aa: CASSLLTSGSWGEQFF
abundance: NA
j_gene: TRBJ2-1
v_gene: TRBV11-1
d_gene: TRBD2

CDR3nt: TGTGCCAGTAGCGCGGGACGGAATGAAAAACTGTTTTTT
CDR3aa: CASSAGRNEKLFF
abundance: NA
j_gene: TRBJ1-4
v_gene: TRBV19
d_gene: NA

CDR3nt: TGTGCCAGTAGTATTATCAGGGGACACCAATACACCGGGGAGCTGTTTTTT
CDR3aa: CASSIIRGHQYTGELFF
abundance: NA
j_gene: TRBJ2-2
v_gene: TRBV19
d_gene: NA

CDR3nt: TGTGCCAGCAGCATAACAGGGGGCATCACTGAAGCTTTCTTT
CDR3aa: CASSITGGITEAFF
abundance: few
j_gene: TRBJ1-1
v_gene: TRBV6-2/TRBV6-3
d_gene: TRBD1

CDR3nt: TGTGCCAGCAGCCAACTCCGGACAGGGAGCACCGGGGAGCTGTTTTTT
CDR3aa: CASSQLRTGSTGELFF
abundance: NA
j_gene: TRBJ2-2
v_gene: TRBV3-1/TRBV3-2
d_gene: TRBD1

CDR3nt: TGTGCCAGCAGTGACAGGGGGAACACTGAAGCTTTCTTT
CDR3aa: CASSDRGNTEAFF
abundance: NA
j_gene: TRBJ1-1
v_gene: TRBV6-1
d_gene: NA

CDR3nt: TGTGCCAGCAGTGACAAATCCTATGGCTACACCTTC
CDR3aa: CASSDKSYGYTF
abundance: once
j_gene: TRBJ1-2
v_gene: TRBV6-1
d_gene: NA

CDR3nt: TGCGCCAGCACCGCAAGAGGACTAGCGGGAGTATCTAGCACAGATACGCAGTATTTT
CDR3aa: CASTARGLAGVSSTDTQYF
abundance: NA
j_gene: TRBJ2-3
v_gene: TRBV4-1
d_gene: TRBD2

CDR3nt: TGCGCCAGCAGCCTCCGGGACTACATACAAGAGACCCAGTACTTC
CDR3aa: CASSLRDYIQETQYF
abundance: NA
j_gene: TRBJ2-5
v_gene: TRBV4-1
d_gene: TRBD2

CDR3nt: TGTGCCAGCAGCTTTGCAGGACTGAGCTCTGGAAACACCATATATTTT
CDR3aa: CASSFAGLSSGNTIYF
abundance: few
j_gene: TRBJ1-3
v_gene: TRBV11-2
d_gene: NA

CDR3nt: TGCGCCAGCAGCTCCTCCGACAGTCGGTGGGTAGTATTT
CDR3aa: CASSSSDSRWVVF
abundance: NA
j_gene: TRBJ1-1
v_gene: TRBV5-1
d_gene: NA

CDR3nt: TGTGCCACCAGCAAGACAGGGATGAACACTGAAGCTTTCTTT
CDR3aa: CATSKTGMNTEAFF
abundance: NA
j_gene: TRBJ1-1
v_gene: TRBV15
d_gene: TRBD1

CDR3nt: TGTGCCTCTACCCCCCACAGGGGGAGGGTTGGCTACACCTTC
CDR3aa: CASTPHRGRVGYTF
abundance: NA
j_gene: TRBJ1-2
v_gene: TRBV19
d_gene: TRBD1

CDR3nt: TGTGCCAGCAGTTACGGTACAGGGGGCAATCAGCCCCAGCATTTT
CDR3aa: CASSYGTGGNQPQHF
abundance: NA
j_gene: TRBJ1-5
v_gene: TRBV6-2/TRBV6-3
d_gene: TRBD1

CDR3nt: TGTGCCAGCAGCTTGACAGGGGTCGGCAATCAGCCCCAGCATTTT
CDR3aa: CASSLTGVGNQPQHF
abundance: NA
j_gene: TRBJ1-5
v_gene: TRBV7-2
d_gene: TRBD1

CDR3nt: TGTGCCACGCAGGGGACAGGGGGCCATCAGCCCCAGCATTTT
CDR3aa: CATQGTGGHQPQHF
abundance: NA
j_gene: TRBJ1-5
v_gene: TRBV24-1
d_gene: TRBD1

CDR3nt: TGTGCCAGCAGCTTACAGCGGGGGGGCAACACCGGGGAGCTGTTTTTT
CDR3aa: CASSLQRGGNTGELFF
abundance: NA
j_gene: TRBJ2-2
v_gene: TRBV5-4
d_gene: TRBD2

CDR3nt: TGTGCCAGAAGCAGGACTAGCGGGGGGGACCAAGAGACCCAGTACTTC
CDR3aa: CARSRTSGGDQETQYF
abundance: NA
j_gene: TRBJ2-5
v_gene: TRBV5-3
d_gene: TRBD2

CDR3nt: TGCGCCAGCAGCCAGCCAGTGGACAGCCCATACGTGACCCAGTACTTC
CDR3aa: CASSQPVDSPYVTQYF
abundance: NA
j_gene: TRBJ2-5
v_gene: TRBV4-1
d_gene: NA

CDR3nt: TGTGCCAGCAGTCTTCGACAGGGCTTCGCCTACGAGCAGTACTTC
CDR3aa: CASSLRQGFAYEQYF
abundance: NA
j_gene: TRBJ2-7
v_gene: TRBV27
d_gene: TRBD1